The T cell receptor (beta chain) described here comes from a study of cytomegalovirus exposure and HLA in healthy donors. Overall study results and limits: There were approximately 150 TCR beta chains listed as cytomegalovirus-associated.

On this clone: What it recognizes is unknown.

Primers for the PCR totalled 60 Vbeta and 13 Jbeta. The data were produced by immunoSEQ multiplex PCR, yet TCRdb's version contains in-frame clones alone and is incomplete. Among more than 150,000 clones listed, over 70% were seen once. Sequencing input: PBMCs. The origin of this receptor is a man younger than 30 in good health and CMV-seronegative.

Here the CDR3 DNA reads TGTGCCAGCAGCTTATTTTTTCGCCAACTTAGCACAGATACGCAGTATTTT. It translates to CASSLFFRQLSTDTQYF. The chain employs TRBV7-3 and TRBJ2-3; D is uncertain. The germline V and J ends were trimmed by 2 bases and 0 bases, with 15 bases remaining between them. This CDR3 spans 17 amino acids. Germline V gene lookup returns CDR1 SGHTA and CDR2 FQGTGA.